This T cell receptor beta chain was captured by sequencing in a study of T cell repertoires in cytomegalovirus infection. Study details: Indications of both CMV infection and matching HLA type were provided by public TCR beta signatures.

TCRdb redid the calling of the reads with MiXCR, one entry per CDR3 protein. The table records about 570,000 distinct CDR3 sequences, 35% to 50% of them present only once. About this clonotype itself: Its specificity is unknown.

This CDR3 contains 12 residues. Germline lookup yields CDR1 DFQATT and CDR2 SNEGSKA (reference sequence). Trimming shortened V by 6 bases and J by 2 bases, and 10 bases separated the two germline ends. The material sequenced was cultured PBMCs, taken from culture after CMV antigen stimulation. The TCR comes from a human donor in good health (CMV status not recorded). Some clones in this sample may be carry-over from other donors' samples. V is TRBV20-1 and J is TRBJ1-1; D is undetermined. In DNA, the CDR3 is TGCAGTGCCAAGGTTCGAAACACTGAAGCTTTCTTT. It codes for CSAKVRNTEAFF.